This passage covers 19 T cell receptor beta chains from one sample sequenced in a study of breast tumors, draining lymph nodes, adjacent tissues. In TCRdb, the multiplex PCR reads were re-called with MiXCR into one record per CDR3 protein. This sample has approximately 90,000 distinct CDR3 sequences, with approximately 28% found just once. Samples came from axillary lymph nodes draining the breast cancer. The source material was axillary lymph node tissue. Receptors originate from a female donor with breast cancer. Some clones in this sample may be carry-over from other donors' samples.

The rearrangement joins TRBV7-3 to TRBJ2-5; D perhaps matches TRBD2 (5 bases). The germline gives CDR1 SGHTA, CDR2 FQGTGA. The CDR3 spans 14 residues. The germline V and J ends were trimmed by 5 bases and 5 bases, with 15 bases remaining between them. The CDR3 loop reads CASSPLGAHETQYF. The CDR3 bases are TGTGCCAGCAGCCCGTTGGGAGCCCACGAGACCCAGTACTTC.

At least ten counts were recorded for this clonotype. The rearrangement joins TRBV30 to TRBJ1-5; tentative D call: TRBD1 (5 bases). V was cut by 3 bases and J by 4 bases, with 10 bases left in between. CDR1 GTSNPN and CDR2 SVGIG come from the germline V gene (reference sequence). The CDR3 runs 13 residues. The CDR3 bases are TGTGCCTGGAGCCAGGACACAAATCAGCCCCAGCATTTT. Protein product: CAWSQDTNQPQHF.

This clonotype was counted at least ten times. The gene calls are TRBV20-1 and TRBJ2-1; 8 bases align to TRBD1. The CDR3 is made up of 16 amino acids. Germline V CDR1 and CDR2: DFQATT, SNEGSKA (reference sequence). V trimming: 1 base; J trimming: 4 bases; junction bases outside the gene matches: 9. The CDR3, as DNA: TGCAGTGCTAGAGTTCCGCAGGGGGCGAGATACAATGAGCAGTTCTTC. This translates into CSARVPQGARYNEQFF.

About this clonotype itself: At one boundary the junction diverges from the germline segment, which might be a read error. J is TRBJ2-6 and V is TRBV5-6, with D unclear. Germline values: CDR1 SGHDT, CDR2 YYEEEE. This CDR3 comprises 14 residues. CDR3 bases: TGTGCCACCAGCCTGGACTCTGGGGCCAACGTCCTGACTTTC. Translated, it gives CATSLDSGANVLTF.

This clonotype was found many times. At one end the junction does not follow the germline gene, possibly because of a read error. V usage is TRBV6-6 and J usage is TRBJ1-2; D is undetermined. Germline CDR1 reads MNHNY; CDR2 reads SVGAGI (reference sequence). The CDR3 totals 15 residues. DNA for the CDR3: TGTGCCAGCAGTCACTCGAATCGGGTGGACTATGGCTACACCTTC. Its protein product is CASSHSNRVDYGYTF.

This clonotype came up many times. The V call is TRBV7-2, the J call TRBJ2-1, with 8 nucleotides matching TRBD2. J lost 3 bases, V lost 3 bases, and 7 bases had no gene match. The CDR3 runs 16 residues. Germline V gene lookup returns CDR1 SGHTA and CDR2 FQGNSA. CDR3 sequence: CASSFFSGRDYNEQFF. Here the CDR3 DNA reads TGTGCCAGCAGCTTTTTTTCCGGGAGGGACTACAATGAGCAGTTCTTC.

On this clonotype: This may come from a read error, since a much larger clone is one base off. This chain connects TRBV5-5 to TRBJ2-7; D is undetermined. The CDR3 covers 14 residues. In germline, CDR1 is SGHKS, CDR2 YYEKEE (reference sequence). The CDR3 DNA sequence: TGTGCCAGCAGCCCCCGTCTCGCATCCTACGAGCGGTACTTC. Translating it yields CASSPRLASYERYF.

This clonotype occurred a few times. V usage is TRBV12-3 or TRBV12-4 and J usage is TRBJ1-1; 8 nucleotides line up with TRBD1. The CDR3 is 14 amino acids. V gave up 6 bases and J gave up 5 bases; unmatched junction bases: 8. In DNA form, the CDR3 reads TGTGCCAGCAGACCACAGGGGGTAGGGACTGAAGCTTTCTTT. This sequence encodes CASRPQGVGTEAFF.

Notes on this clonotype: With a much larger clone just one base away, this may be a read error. The CDR3 bases are TGTGCCAGCAGTCAACGACTAGCGGGAGTTCAAGAGACCCAGTACTTC. Its translation: CASSQRLAGVQETQYF. The rearrangement uses TRBV6-5 and TRBJ2-5; 12 bases match TRBD2. The germline V gene has CDR1 MNHEY and CDR2 SVGAGI. V shed 5 bases, J shed 2 bases, and the junction held 6 bases outside the gene matches. The CDR3 consists of 16 residues.

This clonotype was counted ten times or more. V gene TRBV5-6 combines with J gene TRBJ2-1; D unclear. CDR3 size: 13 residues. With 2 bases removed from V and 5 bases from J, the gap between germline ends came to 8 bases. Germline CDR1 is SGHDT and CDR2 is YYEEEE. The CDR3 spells CASSFNGHNEQFF. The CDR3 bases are TGTGCCAGCAGCTTCAACGGCCACAATGAGCAGTTCTTC.

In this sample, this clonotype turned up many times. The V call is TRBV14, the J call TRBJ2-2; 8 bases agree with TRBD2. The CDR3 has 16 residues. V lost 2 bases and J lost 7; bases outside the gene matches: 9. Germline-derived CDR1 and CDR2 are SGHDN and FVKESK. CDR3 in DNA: TGTGCCAGCAGCCAACAAAGGCTAGCGGGCCTCGGGGAGCTGTTTTTT. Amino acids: CASSQQRLAGLGELFF. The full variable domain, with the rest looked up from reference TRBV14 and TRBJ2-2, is EAGVTQFPSHSVIEKGQTVTLRCDPISGHDNLYWYRRVMGKEIKFLLHFVKESKQDESGMPNNRFLAERTGGTYSTLKVQPAELEDSGVYFCASSQQRLAGLGELFFGEGSRLTVL.

For the CDR3, the DNA is TGTGCCAGCAGCTTAGTTCGAAGCGAGAACACTGAAGCTTTCTTT. Its protein is CASSLVRSENTEAFF. This sequence joins TRBV11-3 and TRBJ1-1; D is undetermined. The CDR3 contains 15 residues. Trimming removed 1 base from V and 1 base from J, with 10 bases in between. Germline V CDR1 and CDR2: SGHNT, YENEEA.

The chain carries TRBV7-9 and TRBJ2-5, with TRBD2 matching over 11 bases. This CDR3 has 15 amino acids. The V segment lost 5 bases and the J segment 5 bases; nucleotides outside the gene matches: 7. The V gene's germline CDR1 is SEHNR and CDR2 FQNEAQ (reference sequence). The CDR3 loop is CASSIRTSGLETQYF. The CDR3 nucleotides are TGTGCCAGCAGCATCCGGACTAGCGGGTTGGAGACCCAGTACTTC.

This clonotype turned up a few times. CDR3: CASSRQGSTQYF. The CDR3 DNA follows: TGTGCCAGCAGCAGACAGGGATCGACGCAGTATTTT. The chain couples TRBV12-3 or TRBV12-4 to TRBJ2-3; 7 positions agree with TRBD1. The length of the CDR3 is 12 residues. Trimming cost V 6 bases and J 9 bases; bases outside gene matches: 6.

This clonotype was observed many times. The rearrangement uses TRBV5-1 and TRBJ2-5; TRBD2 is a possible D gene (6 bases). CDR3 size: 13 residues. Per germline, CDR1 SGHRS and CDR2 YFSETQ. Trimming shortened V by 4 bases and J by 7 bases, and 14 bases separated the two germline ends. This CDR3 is CASSPDGRGTQYF. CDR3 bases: TGCGCCAGCAGCCCCGACGGGAGAGGGACCCAGTACTTC.

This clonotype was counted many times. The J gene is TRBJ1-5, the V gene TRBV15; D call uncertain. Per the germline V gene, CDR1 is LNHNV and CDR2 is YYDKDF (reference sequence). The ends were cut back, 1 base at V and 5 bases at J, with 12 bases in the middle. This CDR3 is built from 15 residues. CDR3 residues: CATSRAGDVYQPQHF. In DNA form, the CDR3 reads TGTGCCACCAGCAGAGCGGGTGACGTTTATCAGCCCCAGCATTTT.

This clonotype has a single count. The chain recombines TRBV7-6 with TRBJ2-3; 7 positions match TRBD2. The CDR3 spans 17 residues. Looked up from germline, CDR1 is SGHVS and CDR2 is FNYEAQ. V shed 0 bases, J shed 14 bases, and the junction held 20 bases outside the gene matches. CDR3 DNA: TGTGCCAGCAGCTTAGCGCTAAGGCGGGAGCTCGCGGATCCGCGGTATTTT. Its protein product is CASSLALRRELADPRYF.

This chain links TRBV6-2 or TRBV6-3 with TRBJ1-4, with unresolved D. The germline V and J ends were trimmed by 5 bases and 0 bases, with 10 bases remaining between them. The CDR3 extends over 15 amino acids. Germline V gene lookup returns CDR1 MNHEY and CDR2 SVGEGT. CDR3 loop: CASSHPPATNEKLFF. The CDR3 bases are TGTGCCAGCAGTCATCCCCCGGCAACTAATGAAAAACTGTTTTTT.

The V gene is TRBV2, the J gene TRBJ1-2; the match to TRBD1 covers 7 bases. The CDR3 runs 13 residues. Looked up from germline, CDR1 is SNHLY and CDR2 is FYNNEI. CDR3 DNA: TGTGCTAGCGGGGAACAGGGGTACTATGGCTACACCTTC. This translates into CASGEQGYYGYTF.